These 19 T cell receptor beta chains originate from one sample sequenced in a study of cytomegalovirus exposure and HLA in healthy donors (dated by TCRdb to the late 2010s). Library preparation was by the immunoSEQ multiplex PCR assay. A mixture of 60 forward primers for TCR Vbeta segments and 13 reverse primers for TCR Jbeta segments was used in the multiplex PCR. In TCRdb, the immuneACCESS table is reduced to in-frame sequences with V and J assigned. These tables do not hold every clone; where another copy was compared, an unresolved V gene accounts for under half, and the others remain unexplained. In this sample the table shows around 93,000 clones, approximately 72% of which occur a single time. The biggest ten clones account for 2.5% to 4% of the sample. Sequenced sample: PBMCs. All receptors derive from a woman in her thirties or forties in good health and CMV-seronegative.

This chain links TRBV28 with TRBJ2-7, with TRBD1 matching over 7 bases. Trimming removed 6 bases from V and 2 bases from J; junction bases left unmatched: 10. The length of the CDR3 is 15 residues. Germline CDR1 reads MDHEN; CDR2 reads SYDVKM. The CDR3: CASRPPGTATYEQYF. The CDR3 nucleotides are TGTGCCAGCAGACCCCCCGGGACAGCAACCTACGAGCAGTACTTC.

The chain is built from TRBV6-5 and TRBJ2-3; D possibly corresponds to TRBD2 (6 bases). The CDR3 contains 14 residues. V was trimmed by 5 bases and J by 3 bases, leaving 12 bases between them. The germline V gene encodes CDR1 MNHEY and CDR2 SVGAGI. CDR3 DNA sequence: TGTGCCAGCAGTGTGAAAGGAGGGACAGATACGCAGTATTTT. It yields the protein CASSVKGGTDTQYF.

Here the CDR3 DNA reads TGTGCCAGCAGCTTAATGCGAGAGGATGAGCAGTTCTTC. Amino acid sequence: CASSLMREDEQFF. The V call is TRBV7-9, the J call TRBJ2-1; D uncertain. The V end was cut by 2 bases, the J end by 8 bases, with 10 bases between. Germline-derived CDR1 and CDR2 are SEHNR and FQNEAQ (reference sequence). CDR3 length: 13 amino acids.

J is TRBJ2-4 and V is TRBV5-1; 9 bases match TRBD1. The CDR3 loop spans 16 amino acids. Germline values: CDR1 SGHRS, CDR2 YFSETQ. Unmatched junction bases numbered 8, after V lost 4 bases and J lost 3 bases. The CDR3 nucleotides read TGCGCCAGCAGCACTGGGACAGGGAGAGGCAAAAACATTCAGTACTTC. Translation gives CASSTGTGRGKNIQYF.

This clone occurred a few times. The chain has TRBV10-1 and TRBJ1-1; 7 bases are a match to TRBD1. Germline lookup yields CDR1 WNHNN and CDR2 SYGVQD (reference sequence). The V and J ends lost 2 bases and 3 bases, in that order; junction bases with no gene match: 3. This CDR3 has 14 amino acids. The CDR3 DNA follows: TGCGCCAGCAGTGAGACAGGGGCAGACACTGAAGCTTTCTTT. As protein: CASSETGADTEAFF.

The CDR3 sequence is CASSLSGFGYTF. The CDR3 DNA is TGCGCCAGCAGCTTGTCGGGGTTTGGCTACACCTTC. The chain recombines TRBV5-1 with TRBJ1-2; D is ambiguous. CDR1 is SGHRS, CDR2 YFSETQ, per germline. V dropped 1 base and J dropped 7 bases, with 8 bases sitting between them. CDR3 length: 12 amino acids.

This chain links TRBV25-1 with TRBJ1-1, with no clear D. Trimming took off 7 bases at V and 4 bases at J, with 13 bases between the two ends. This CDR3 region has 13 residues. Germline CDR1 reads MGHDK; CDR2 reads SYGVNS. The CDR3, as DNA: TGTGCCAGCAACCCTCAATTCAGCACTGAAGCTTTCTTT. It translates to CASNPQFSTEAFF.

The chain links TRBV7-9 to TRBJ2-7; D ambiguous. V lost 2 bases, J lost 2 bases, and 7 bases lay in between. CDR3 length: 13 residues. The V gene's germline CDR1 is SEHNR and CDR2 FQNEAQ (reference sequence). The CDR3: CASSLRRTYEQYF. CDR3 bases: TGTGCCAGCAGCTTACGGCGGACCTACGAGCAGTACTTC.

V gene TRBV11-2 combines with J gene TRBJ2-3; the match to TRBD2 covers 7 bases. Germline V CDR1 and CDR2: SGHAT, FQNNGV. V lost 4 bases to trimming and J lost 1 base; unmatched junction nucleotides: 5. The CDR3 loop spans 15 amino acids. The CDR3 loop reads CASSSIREGTDTQYF. The CDR3 DNA sequence: TGTGCCAGCAGCTCCATACGGGAGGGCACAGATACGCAGTATTTT.

This clone was picked up a small number of times. At one of its ends the junction is not consistent with the germline gene, which may arise from a read error. The chain employs TRBV2 and TRBJ2-7; D possibly corresponds to TRBD1 (5 bases). The CDR3 has 14 residues. The germline V gene has CDR1 SNHLY and CDR2 FYNNEI. The CDR3 region is CASSEMASQGRRDF. The CDR3 nucleotides are TGTGCCAGCAGTGAAATGGCTTCGCAGGGAAGAAGGGACTTC.

The chain employs TRBV5-1 and TRBJ2-7, with 10 bases aligning to TRBD2. The CDR3 runs to 14 residues. Germline CDR1 reads SGHRS; CDR2 reads YFSETQ. V shed 4 bases and J 5 bases; nucleotides not matched to a gene: 6. The CDR3 bases are TGCGCCAGCAGCCTAGCGGGAGTTCTCGACGAGCAGTACTTC. This codes for CASSLAGVLDEQYF.

The V and J genes are TRBV29-1 and TRBJ2-7; a possible D gene is TRBD1 (5 bases). The CDR3 runs 11 residues. Germline V CDR1 and CDR2: SQVTM, ANQGSEA. The V end was cut by 7 bases, the J end by 1 base, with 8 bases between. The CDR3 DNA is TGCAGCGCCAGACAGTCCTACGAGCAGTACTTC. This codes for CSARQSYEQYF.

Only one count was recorded for this clone. For the CDR3, the DNA is TGTGCCATCAGTGAGTCCTTTGAAAGCCTAGCGGAATACAATGAGCAGTTCTTC. The encoded protein is CAISESFESLAEYNEQFF. The chain has TRBV10-3 and TRBJ2-1; the match to TRBD2 covers 7 bases. This CDR3 has 18 residues. Germline lookup yields CDR1 ENHRY and CDR2 SYGVKD. V shed 0 bases, J shed 4 bases, and the junction held 12 bases outside the gene matches.

This chain links TRBV29-1 with TRBJ2-3; D is perhaps TRBD2 (6 bases). Germline CDR1 reads SQVTM; CDR2 reads ANQGSEA. V was pared by 4 bases and J by 4 bases, with 9 bases between. The CDR3 has 12 amino acids. The CDR3 region is CSVGRRADTQYF. The CDR3 coding sequence is TGCAGCGTTGGGAGGAGGGCAGATACGCAGTATTTT.

V and J are TRBV4-3 and TRBJ2-1; weak D call: TRBD1 (5 bases). From germline, CDR1 is LGHNA and CDR2 YSLEER. The CDR3 is made up of 14 amino acids. With 4 bases removed from V and 6 bases from J, the gap between germline ends came to 13 bases. The CDR3: CASSPGSGFNEQFF. The CDR3 nucleotides read TGCGCCAGCAGCCCAGGGTCCGGGTTCAATGAGCAGTTCTTC.

CDR3 residues: CASSHTLESEQFF. CDR3 DNA: TGTGCCAGCAGTCACACACTAGAGAGTGAGCAGTTCTTC. This chain links TRBV28 with TRBJ2-1; possible D gene TRBD2, 5 bases. V lost 5 bases to trimming and J lost 9 bases, with 14 bases between them. This CDR3 comprises 13 residues. The germline CDR1 and CDR2 sequences are MDHEN and SYDVKM.

This chain uses TRBV2 with TRBJ2-4, with 7 nucleotides matching TRBD2. Germline V gene sequence: CDR1 SNHLY, CDR2 FYNNEI. J lost 2 bases, V lost 6 bases, and 4 bases had no gene match. This CDR3 comprises 14 residues. The CDR3: CASRPGGPKNIQYF. The CDR3 DNA follows: TGTGCCAGCAGGCCGGGAGGCCCCAAAAACATTCAGTACTTC.

The chain is built from TRBV19 and TRBJ2-7; 8 nucleotides agree with TRBD2. The germline V gene has CDR1 LNHDA and CDR2 SQIVND (reference sequence). After removal of 4 bases from V and 6 bases from J, the junction contained 8 bases not matched to a gene. The CDR3 is made up of 14 amino acids. The CDR3 DNA reads TGTGCCAGTAGTACCCCTGGCCTAGCGGGCGAGCAGTACTTC. Amino acid sequence: CASSTPGLAGEQYF.

The CDR3 DNA reads as TGTGCCAGCAGCAGTAAACAGGGGAACACCGGGGAGCTGTTTTTT. Protein: CASSSKQGNTGELFF. The chain uses TRBV7-9 and TRBJ2-2; a possible D gene is TRBD1 (6 bases). Germline V gene data show CDR1 as SEHNR and CDR2 as FQNEAQ (reference sequence). The V and J ends lost 5 bases and 1 base respectively, with 11 bases between them. This CDR3 spans 15 amino acids.